These 18 T cell receptor beta chains share one sample of origin, sequenced in a study of regulatory T cells in long-lasting Graves disease. As to time point: newly diagnosed GD, antithyroid drugs for less than 3 months. TCR sequences were obtained from RNA taken from PBMCs. For TCR beta, libraries came from iRepertoire HTBI primers and Arm-PCR of CDR3 regions. TCRdb analysed the multiplex PCR reads with MiXCR anew, one entry per CDR3 protein. The sample has roughly 420,000 distinct CDR3 sequences; around 15% are singletons. The sample was also reused in another study, on T cells in Graves' hyperthyroidism and ophthalmopathy.

The sample consisted of peripheral blood mononuclear cells (PBMCs), taken at new diagnosis, from a patient treated with antithyroid drugs. All receptors derive from a woman aged 25 to 39 with Graves disease.

This clonotype has at least ten counts. The rearrangement uses TRBV12-3 or TRBV12-4 and TRBJ2-1; TRBD2 matches 10 bases. The V segment lost 4 bases and the J segment 0 bases; nucleotides outside the gene matches: 12. The CDR3 consists of 19 residues. The CDR3 DNA reads TGTGCCAGCAGTTCCGTTGGGGGGACTAGCGTAAGCTCCTACAATGAGCAGTTCTTC. It encodes CASSSVGGTSVSSYNEQFF.

The count of this clonotype is one. The V gene is TRBV20-1, the J gene TRBJ1-3; D uncertain. This CDR3 is 16 amino acids long. Trimming stripped 3 bases from V and 0 bases from J, with 15 bases between. The V gene's germline CDR1 is DFQATT and CDR2 SNEGSKA (reference sequence). The CDR3 loop reads CSARREHASSGNTIYF. CDR3 DNA sequence: TGCAGTGCTAGGAGGGAACATGCCAGCTCTGGAAACACCATATATTTT.

This clonotype appeared many times. J is TRBJ1-5 and V is TRBV10-3, with D perhaps TRBD1 (5 bases). V lost 0 bases, J lost 5 bases, and 8 bases lay in between. The CDR3 is made up of 14 amino acids. Germline V CDR1 and CDR2: ENHRY, SYGVKD. The CDR3 spells CAISESVGDQPQHF. The CDR3 DNA follows: TGTGCCATCAGTGAGTCGGTGGGGGATCAGCCCCAGCATTTT.

This clonotype has at least ten counts. The chain has TRBV27 and TRBJ2-3; D is unresolved. The CDR3 consists of 12 residues. V lost 6 bases and J lost 6, with 10 bases in between. Germline loops: CDR1 MNHEY, CDR2 SMNVEV (reference sequence). CDR3 amino acids: CASRHTTDTQYF. CDR3 bases: TGTGCCAGCAGACATACGACCGATACGCAGTATTTT.

This clonotype was counted many times. V is TRBV2 and J is TRBJ2-3; 7 nucleotides match TRBD1. The junction had 13 bases not matched to a gene; V was cut back by 6 bases and J by 4 bases. The CDR3 has 16 residues. Germline values: CDR1 SNHLY, CDR2 FYNNEI. CDR3 coding DNA: TGTGCCAGCAGCCCAGGGACAGCCGTTTATGCAGATACGCAGTATTTT. Translation gives CASSPGTAVYADTQYF.

The chain employs TRBV19 and TRBJ2-5; TRBD1 aligns across 7 bases. Germline lookup yields CDR1 LNHDA and CDR2 SQIVND (reference sequence). This CDR3 has 13 amino acids. J lost 4 bases, V lost 7 bases, and 6 bases had no gene match. Written as DNA, the CDR3 is TGTGCCAGTAAGGGCAGGGGGAGAGAGACCCAGTACTTC. It specifies CASKGRGRETQYF.

This clonotype has at least ten counts. The CDR3 spells CSARDRHGDTQYF. For the CDR3, the DNA is TGCAGTGCTAGAGATCGCCATGGGGATACGCAGTATTTT. The chain is built from TRBV20-1 and TRBJ2-3, with no clear D. Between the trimmed V and J ends, which lost 0 bases and 6 bases, there was a span of 10 bases. The CDR3 sequence is 13 residues long. Germline V lookup: CDR1 DFQATT, CDR2 SNEGSKA (reference sequence).

This clonotype has ten or more counts. This rearrangement joins TRBV27 to TRBJ2-5, with TRBD2 as a possible D gene (6 bases). Trimming stripped 4 bases from V and 0 bases from J, with 9 bases between. CDR3 size: 14 residues. Germline V gene data show CDR1 as MNHEY and CDR2 as SMNVEV (reference sequence). CDR3 nucleotide sequence: TGTGCCAGCAGTTCCCGGGACTACCAAGAGACCCAGTACTTC. Its protein product is CASSSRDYQETQYF.

Ten or more counts support this clonotype. The rearrangement links TRBV27 to TRBJ2-7; D gene uncertain. CDR1 MNHEY and CDR2 SMNVEV come from the germline V gene (reference sequence). Trimming left V 3 bases short and J 4 bases short, with 19 bases between. The CDR3 is 16 residues long. The DNA of the CDR3 is TGTGCCAGCAGTTTTCTTTCGGTCAGCACAGTTTACGAGCAGTACTTC. Translating it yields CASSFLSVSTVYEQYF.

This clonotype was picked up many times. The chain has TRBV3-1 and TRBJ2-3, with D possibly being TRBD2 (6 bases). The CDR3 totals 14 residues. Germline lookup yields CDR1 LGHDT and CDR2 YNNKEL (reference sequence). The V end lost 1 base, the J end lost 2 bases, and 7 bases lay between the germline ends. The CDR3 bases are TGTGCCAGCAGCCAAGGGGACTCCACAGATACGCAGTATTTT. This codes for CASSQGDSTDTQYF.

V gene TRBV20-1 combines with J gene TRBJ1-2; 9 positions match TRBD1. Losses at the gene ends were 4 bases for V and 7 bases for J; bases not matched to a gene: 10. From germline, CDR1 is DFQATT and CDR2 SNEGSKA (reference sequence). The CDR3 is 14 amino acids. CDR3 residues: CSATGTGMFGGYTF. CDR3 DNA sequence: TGCAGTGCTACCGGGACAGGGATGTTTGGTGGCTACACCTTC.

The V and J genes are TRBV29-1 and TRBJ2-1; 11 bases are shared with TRBD2. The CDR3 length is 13 residues. The germline CDR1 and CDR2 sequences are SQVTM and ANQGSEA. After removal of 2 bases from V and 9 bases from J, the junction contained 3 bases not matched to a gene. CDR3 DNA sequence: TGCAGCGTTGAATTAACTAGCGGGGGTGAGCAGTTCTTC. This gives the protein CSVELTSGGEQFF.

This clonotype was counted ten times or more. V gene TRBV5-1 combines with J gene TRBJ2-7, with D perhaps being TRBD1 or TRBD2 (5 bases each). Germline CDR1 SGHRS, CDR2 YFSETQ. The CDR3 loop spans 14 amino acids. V gave up 0 bases and J gave up 7 bases, with 14 bases separating them. In DNA form, the CDR3 reads TGCGCCAGCAGCTTGGAGGCTCTAGCAGGGGAGCAGTACTTC. Amino acids: CASSLEALAGEQYF.

In its sample, this clonotype was seen a few times. V gene TRBV6-2 or TRBV6-3 combines with J gene TRBJ2-1; D possibly corresponds to TRBD2 (6 bases). This CDR3 is built from 15 residues. The germline V and J ends were trimmed by 5 bases and 3 bases, with 14 bases remaining between them. CDR1 is MNHEY, CDR2 SVGEGT, per germline. DNA for the CDR3: TGTGCCAGCAGTGAAATGGGGGGATTCTACAATGAGCAGTTCTTC. Amino acids: CASSEMGGFYNEQFF.

This clonotype was observed many times. The V and J genes are TRBV20-1 and TRBJ1-1, with D possibly matching TRBD1 (6 bases). This CDR3 region has 17 residues. The V end lost 1 base, the J end lost 1 base, and 19 bases lay between the germline ends. The germline gives CDR1 DFQATT, CDR2 SNEGSKA (reference sequence). The CDR3 nucleotides read TGCAGTGCTAGAGGTGGGCTCATGGGGGGCACGAACACTGAAGCTTTCTTT. Its translation is CSARGGLMGGTNTEAFF.

This clonotype was seen many times. This chain uses TRBV24-1 with TRBJ2-1; D is unclear. This CDR3 contains 15 residues. The V gene lost 4 bases and the J gene lost 0 bases, with 9 bases spanning the gap. The germline V gene encodes CDR1 KGHDR and CDR2 SFDVKD. The chain's CDR3 is CATSDAYRSYNEQFF. The CDR3, as DNA: TGTGCCACCAGTGACGCTTACCGCTCCTACAATGAGCAGTTCTTC.

The rearrangement joins TRBV7-6 to TRBJ2-7; 9 bases match TRBD1. The V gene end was trimmed by 6 bases and the J gene end by 6 bases; junction bases not matched to a gene: 12. Germline-derived CDR1 and CDR2 are SGHVS and FNYEAQ. The CDR3 extends over 15 amino acids. The CDR3 DNA sequence: TGTGCCAGCAGTTCTCAATCGGGACAGGGAGGCGAGCAGTACTTC. Amino acids: CASSSQSGQGGEQYF.

This chain joins TRBV29-1 and TRBJ2-2, with a tentative D call TRBD1 (5 bases). V lost 4 bases to trimming and J lost 5 bases, with 11 bases between them. Germline CDR1 is SQVTM and CDR2 is ANQGSEA. The CDR3 runs 13 residues. For the CDR3, the DNA is TGCAGCGTTGCCAGGGTTCAAACCGGGGAGCTGTTTTTT. Translation gives CSVARVQTGELFF.